Listed here is a single T cell receptor beta chain. The antigen remains unidentified. Only cases whose brain tissue showed the highest T cell transcript signatures were sequenced. Pre-surgery treatment included at least one anti-epileptic drug. V lost 4 bases, J lost 4 bases, and 11 bases lay in between. Germline V gives CDR1 SGHDN, CDR2 FVKESK. CDR3 length equals 14 residues. Here immunoSEQ multiplex PCR was the method, and the copy in TCRdb shows in-frame clones only, minus some. The sample lists 50,000 to 75,000 clones, 90% to 97% occurring once. The data stem from a study of brain T cells in children with intractable seizures. Study observations and caveats: HCMV serostatus was not known, and viral specificity came from CDR3 similarity only.

This TCR was sampled from a boy under three years old with focal cortical dysplasia and intractable seizures. V gene TRBV14 combines with J gene TRBJ2-1; possible D gene TRBD1, 5 bases. The sample here was peripheral blood, taken at surgery. The CDR3 DNA follows: TGTGCCAGCAGCCCAGAGACAGTATACAATGAGCAGTTCTTC. Its translation: CASSPETVYNEQFF.